This T cell receptor (beta chain) was profiled in a study of monozygotic twins with inflammatory bowel disease. Study-wide results and limits: With inverse Simpson as the measure, TCRbeta diversity was lower in IBD patients than in healthy co-twins. The results supported no single strong signal or clonotype associated with IBD. Fewer clonotypes were shared with others by IBD patients than by healthy twins, especially with disease activity.

In regard to this clonotype: Its target is unknown.

From germline, CDR1 is GTSNPN and CDR2 SVGIG (reference sequence). The CDR3 extends over 11 amino acids. TCRdb re-called the 5' RACE reads; one entry per CDR3 protein, DNA not given. The sample has approximately 300,000 distinct CDR3 sequences; the top ten hold 5.5% to 6.5%. RNA in its total form was extracted from whole blood, and T cells were not sorted. Sequenced input: blood. The chain combines TRBV30 with TRBJ2-1; TCRdb names TRBD1, which stays unverified in the absence of DNA. This TCR was sampled from a human donor with ulcerative colitis or Crohn's disease, or a healthy co-twin of an affected twin (not recorded which). CDR3 region: CAYSARGEQLF.